These 22 T cell receptor beta chains came from one sample sequenced in a study of blood T cell repertoires in COVID-19. Using immunoSEQ multiplex PCR, the repertoire was profiled, and TCRdb retains in-frame clones only, with some absent. The sample lists tens of thousands of clones, 81% seen once, with 44% in the top ten. The material sequenced was peripheral blood. The receptors derive from a man older than 75 with acute or convalescent COVID-19.

V gene TRBV3-1 (or the pseudogene TRBV3-2) combines with J gene TRBJ1-1; 7 bases fit TRBD1. The CDR3 runs to 14 residues. After removal of 4 bases from V and 2 bases from J, the junction contained 4 bases not matched to a gene. The germline V gene encodes CDR1 LGHDT and CDR2 YNNKEL (reference sequence). CDR3 loop: CASSPRQGNTEAFF. For the CDR3, the DNA is TGTGCCAGCAGCCCCCGACAGGGTAACACTGAAGCTTTCTTT.

The rearrangement uses TRBV5-1 and TRBJ1-6; 9 bases agree with TRBD1. This CDR3 comprises 15 residues. Germline V lookup: CDR1 SGHRS, CDR2 YFSETQ. V shed 4 bases and J 8 bases; nucleotides not matched to a gene: 7. The CDR3 sequence: CASSQPGQGDSPLHF. The CDR3 DNA reads as TGCGCCAGCAGCCAACCGGGACAGGGAGATTCACCCCTCCACTTT.

This chain joins TRBV2 and TRBJ1-6; 7 positions agree with TRBD1. This CDR3 has 13 amino acids. The V segment lost 8 bases and the J segment 5 bases; nucleotides outside the gene matches: 3. Germline loops: CDR1 SNHLY, CDR2 FYNNEI. The CDR3 bases are TGTGCCAGCCAGGGACAGCATAATTCACCCCTCCACTTT. Its translation: CASQGQHNSPLHF.

Only a few counts were recorded for this clone. This chain connects TRBV28 to TRBJ1-4; 9 positions agree with TRBD1. V dropped 5 bases and J dropped 10; count of bases not matched to a gene: 11. The CDR3 runs to 15 residues. The germline V gene has CDR1 MDHEN and CDR2 SYDVKM. In DNA form, the CDR3 reads TGTGCCAGCAGTCCAGGGGACAGGGTAACGGGAAAACTGTTTTTT. Translation: CASSPGDRVTGKLFF.

CDR3 DNA: TGTGCCAGCAGTCCCCCTTACAGGGAAGAGACCCAGTACTTC. Translating it yields CASSPPYREETQYF. V is TRBV28 and J is TRBJ2-5; D possibly corresponds to TRBD1 (6 bases). The CDR3 totals 14 residues. V lost 5 bases and J lost 3, with 13 bases in between. CDR1 is MDHEN, CDR2 SYDVKM, per germline.

The V call is TRBV19, the J call TRBJ2-7, with TRBD2 identical over 12 bases. The length of the CDR3 is 16 residues. Per germline, CDR1 LNHDA and CDR2 SQIVND (reference sequence). With 5 bases clipped from V and 3 bases from J, the junction kept 8 bases outside the gene matches. The CDR3, as DNA: TGTGCCAGTAGTTCTCAGACTAGCGGGGGAATCTACGAGCAGTACTTC. Encoded protein: CASSSQTSGGIYEQYF.

The chain employs TRBV12-3 or TRBV12-4 and TRBJ1-4, with a weak D call TRBD1 (5 bases). The CDR3 consists of 11 residues. V lost 3 bases, J lost 11 bases, and 7 bases lay in between. The CDR3 nucleotides read TGTGCCAGCAGTTTGGGGGGGAAACTGTTTTTT. Amino acid sequence: CASSLGGKLFF.

The chain is built from TRBV18 and TRBJ1-5; the D is unclear. Germline V gives CDR1 KGHSH, CDR2 LQKENI. Trimming stripped 5 bases from V and 4 bases from J, with 9 bases between. CDR3 size: 13 residues. In DNA, the CDR3 is TGTGCCAGCTCATTCGGGGAAAATCAGCCCCAGCATTTT. Residues: CASSFGENQPQHF.

The chain couples TRBV4-1 to TRBJ2-4; 11 positions agree with TRBD2. The CDR3 is 17 amino acids. CDR1 MGHRA and CDR2 YSYEKL come from the germline V gene. The J segment lost 3 bases and the V segment lost 3 bases, leaving 7 bases of the junction unmatched. This CDR3 reads CASSQISGRGVKNIQYF. The DNA for the CDR3 is TGCGCCAGCAGCCAGATTAGCGGGAGGGGTGTCAAAAACATTCAGTACTTC.

The sample holds one count of this clone. The rearrangement uses TRBV29-1 and TRBJ2-3; 11 nucleotides agree with TRBD2. Unmatched junction bases numbered 6, after V lost 1 base and J lost 3 bases. Per the germline V gene, CDR1 is SQVTM and CDR2 is ANQGSEA. This CDR3 is built from 16 residues. The CDR3 is CSVEGTTSGITDTQYF. The CDR3 nucleotides are TGCAGCGTTGAAGGGACGACTAGCGGGATAACAGATACGCAGTATTTT.

The chain recombines TRBV18 with TRBJ2-2; 7 bases line up with TRBD1. The length of the CDR3 is 20 residues. Per germline, CDR1 KGHSH and CDR2 LQKENI. V trimming: 4 bases; J trimming: 0 bases; junction bases outside the gene matches: 17. The CDR3 sequence: CASSQPGTGDRETNTGELFF. CDR3 DNA: TGTGCCAGCTCACAACCGGGAACGGGCGACAGGGAAACGAACACCGGGGAGCTGTTTTTT.

The gene calls are TRBV29-1 and TRBJ2-5; the match to TRBD1 covers 8 bases. After removal of 4 bases from V and 3 bases from J, the junction contained 4 bases not matched to a gene. Germline CDR1 SQVTM, CDR2 ANQGSEA. There are 13 residues in the CDR3. CDR3 coding DNA: TGCAGCGTTGGACACAGGGGGAAAGAGACCCAGTACTTC. It codes for CSVGHRGKETQYF.

V usage is TRBV5-1 and J usage is TRBJ1-2; TRBD1 might be the D (5 bases). Per the germline V gene, CDR1 is SGHRS and CDR2 is YFSETQ. CDR3 length: 14 residues. Trimming left V 4 bases short and J 4 bases short, with 14 bases between. Here the CDR3 DNA reads TGCGCCAGCAGCCCCACTGACAGAGTCTATGGCTACACCTTC. Residues: CASSPTDRVYGYTF.

The chain employs TRBV6-5 and TRBJ1-1; possible D gene TRBD1, 5 bases. In germline, CDR1 is MNHEY, CDR2 SVGAGI. Trimming left V 0 bases short and J 4 bases short, with 12 bases between. The CDR3 has 15 residues. The DNA for the CDR3 is TGTGCCAGCAGTTACTCACGGGACTCGGGCACTGAAGCTTTCTTT. It is translated as CASSYSRDSGTEAFF.

Only one count was recorded for this clone. This rearrangement joins TRBV6-5 to TRBJ2-7; 8 bases fit TRBD1. Germline loops: CDR1 MNHEY, CDR2 SVGAGI. V shed 9 bases and J 2 bases; nucleotides not matched to a gene: 12. There are 15 residues in the CDR3. DNA for the CDR3: TGTGCCAGTATCCCCAACCGGGACAGGCCCTACGAGCAGTACTTC. This translates into CASIPNRDRPYEQYF.

V gene TRBV30 combines with J gene TRBJ1-2; D is possibly TRBD1 (6 bases). V was clipped by 0 bases and J by 4 bases, with 21 bases between them. The CDR3 has 17 residues. Germline assignment: CDR1 GTSNPN and CDR2 SVGIG (reference sequence). The CDR3 region is CAWSVFRTDRSSYGYTF. The CDR3 bases are TGTGCCTGGAGTGTCTTCCGGACAGACCGATCCAGCTATGGCTACACCTTC. The full variable domain, rest sourced from reference TRBV30 and TRBJ1-2, is SQTIHQWPATLVQPVGSPLSLECTVEGTSNPNLYWYRQAAGRGLQLLFYSVGIGQISSEVPQNLSASRPQDRQFILSSKKLLLSDSGFYLCAWSVFRTDRSSYGYTFGSGTRLTVV.

The chain employs TRBV5-1 and TRBJ1-5; D unresolved. The germline gives CDR1 SGHRS, CDR2 YFSETQ. The CDR3 length is 14 residues. Trimming left V 0 bases short and J 7 bases short, with 11 bases between. The CDR3 DNA follows: TGCGCCAGCAGCTTGGCGGTATCGGGACAGCCCCAGCATTTT. Translating gives CASSLAVSGQPQHF.

The rearrangement joins TRBV29-1 to TRBJ1-1; no firm D call. Germline CDR1 SQVTM, CDR2 ANQGSEA. The V end was cut by 6 bases, the J end by 1 base, with 18 bases between. This CDR3 has 15 residues. In nucleotides, the CDR3 is TGCAGCGTCACCGGGCCTAAGGGAGGGAACACTGAAGCTTTCTTT. Translation: CSVTGPKGGNTEAFF.

V usage is TRBV28 and J usage is TRBJ1-5; TRBD1 matches at 7 bases. CDR3 length: 15 residues. The V segment lost 8 bases and the J segment 2 bases; nucleotides outside the gene matches: 9. The germline V gene encodes CDR1 MDHEN and CDR2 SYDVKM. The CDR3 DNA is TGTGCCAGCGGCGTACCAGGGGGTGGCAATCAGCCCCAGCATTTT. Translating gives CASGVPGGGNQPQHF.

V is TRBV25-1 and J is TRBJ1-2; D not certain. Germline loops: CDR1 MGHDK, CDR2 SYGVNS. This CDR3 has 13 amino acids. Trimming removed 0 bases from V and 3 bases from J, with 5 bases in between. Here the CDR3 reads CASSEYEDYGYTF. The DNA of the CDR3 is TGTGCCAGCAGTGAATATGAGGACTATGGCTACACCTTC.

The gene calls are TRBV9 and TRBJ2-7; D is unresolved. CDR3 length: 13 residues. Trimming removed 3 bases from V and 7 bases from J, with 14 bases in between. Germline V gene sequence: CDR1 SGDLS, CDR2 YYNGEE. The CDR3 region is CASSDFRGGEQYF. The CDR3 DNA follows: TGTGCCAGCAGCGACTTTAGAGGTGGGGAGCAGTACTTC.

The chain employs TRBV10-3 and TRBJ2-5; 7 nucleotides match TRBD1. The junction had 7 bases not matched to a gene; V was cut back by 2 bases and J by 10 bases. The CDR3 runs 13 residues. Germline CDR1 ENHRY, CDR2 SYGVKD. As DNA, the CDR3 is TGTGCCATCAGTGAGGCCACAACAGGGGTCCAGTACTTC. It encodes CAISEATTGVQYF.